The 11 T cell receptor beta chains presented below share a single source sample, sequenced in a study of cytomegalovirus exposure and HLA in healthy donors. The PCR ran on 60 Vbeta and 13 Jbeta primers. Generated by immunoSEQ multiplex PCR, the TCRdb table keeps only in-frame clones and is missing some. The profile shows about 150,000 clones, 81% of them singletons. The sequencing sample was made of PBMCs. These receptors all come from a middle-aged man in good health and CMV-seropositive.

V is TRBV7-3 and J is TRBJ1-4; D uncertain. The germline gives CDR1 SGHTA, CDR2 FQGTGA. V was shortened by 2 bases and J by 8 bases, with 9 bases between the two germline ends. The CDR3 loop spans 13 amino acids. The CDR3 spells CASSLWPVEKLFF. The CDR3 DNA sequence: TGTGCCAGCAGCTTATGGCCCGTCGAAAAACTGTTTTTT.

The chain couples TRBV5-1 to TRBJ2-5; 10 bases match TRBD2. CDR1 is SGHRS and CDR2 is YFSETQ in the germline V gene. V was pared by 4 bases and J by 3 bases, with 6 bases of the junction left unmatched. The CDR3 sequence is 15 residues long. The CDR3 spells CASSPTGTSEETQYF. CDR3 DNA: TGCGCCAGCAGCCCAACCGGGACTAGCGAAGAGACCCAGTACTTC.

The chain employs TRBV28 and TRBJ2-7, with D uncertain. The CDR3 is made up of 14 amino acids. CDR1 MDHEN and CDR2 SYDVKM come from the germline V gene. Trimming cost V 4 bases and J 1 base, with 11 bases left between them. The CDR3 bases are TGTGCCAGCAGTTCCGGGTCCACTTCCTACGAGCAGTACTTC. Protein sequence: CASSSGSTSYEQYF.

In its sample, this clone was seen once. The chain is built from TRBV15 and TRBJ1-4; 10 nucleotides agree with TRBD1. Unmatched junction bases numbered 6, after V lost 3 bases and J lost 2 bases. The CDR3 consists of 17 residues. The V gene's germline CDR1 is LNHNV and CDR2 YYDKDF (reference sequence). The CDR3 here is CATSRADRGLTNEKLFF. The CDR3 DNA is TGTGCCACCAGCAGGGCCGACAGGGGGCTGACTAATGAAAAACTGTTTTTT.

The CDR3 sequence: CASSSGQGNYGYTF. CDR3 DNA sequence: TGTGCCAGCAGCTCCGGACAGGGGAACTATGGCTACACCTTC. The chain uses TRBV28 and TRBJ1-2; TRBD1 aligns across 9 bases. V lost 6 bases and J lost 2; bases outside the gene matches: 4. The CDR3 sequence is 14 residues long. Germline assignment: CDR1 MDHEN and CDR2 SYDVKM.

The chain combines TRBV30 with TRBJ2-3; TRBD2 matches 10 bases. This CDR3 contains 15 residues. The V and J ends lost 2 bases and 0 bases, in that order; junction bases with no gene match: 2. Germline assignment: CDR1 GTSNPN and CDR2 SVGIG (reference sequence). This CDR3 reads CAWSSGGGSTDTQYF. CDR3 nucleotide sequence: TGTGCCTGGAGTAGCGGGGGGGGTAGCACAGATACGCAGTATTTT. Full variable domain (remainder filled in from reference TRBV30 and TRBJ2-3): SQTIHQWPATLVQPVGSPLSLECTVEGTSNPNLYWYRQAAGRGLQLLFYSVGIGQISSEVPQNLSASRPQDRQFILSSKKLLLSDSGFYLCAWSSGGGSTDTQYFGPGTRLTVL.

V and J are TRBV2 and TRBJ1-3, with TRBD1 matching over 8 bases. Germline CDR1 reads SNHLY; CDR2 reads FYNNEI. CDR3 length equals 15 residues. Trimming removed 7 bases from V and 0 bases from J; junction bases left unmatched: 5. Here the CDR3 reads CASTRDRPSGNTIYF. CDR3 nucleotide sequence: TGTGCCAGCACAAGGGACAGGCCCTCTGGAAACACCATATATTTT.

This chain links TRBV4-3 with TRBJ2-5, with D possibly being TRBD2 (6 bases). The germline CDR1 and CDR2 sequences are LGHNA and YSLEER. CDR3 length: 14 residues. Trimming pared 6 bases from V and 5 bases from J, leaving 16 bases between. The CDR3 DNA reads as TGCGCCAGCAGTCGATGGGGGAGCGGGGAGACCCAGTACTTC. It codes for CASSRWGSGETQYF.

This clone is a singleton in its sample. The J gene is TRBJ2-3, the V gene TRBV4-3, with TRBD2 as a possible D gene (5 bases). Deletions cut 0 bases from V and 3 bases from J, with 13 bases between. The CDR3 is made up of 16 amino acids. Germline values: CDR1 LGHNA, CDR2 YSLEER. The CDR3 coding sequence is TGCGCCAGCAGCCAAGATGGTCTAGGGAGTACAGATACGCAGTATTTT. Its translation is CASSQDGLGSTDTQYF.

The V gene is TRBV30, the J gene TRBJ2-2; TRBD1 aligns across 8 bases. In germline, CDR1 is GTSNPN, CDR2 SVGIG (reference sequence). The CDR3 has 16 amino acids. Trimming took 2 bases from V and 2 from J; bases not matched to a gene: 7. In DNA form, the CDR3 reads TGTGCCTGGAGTCGGCAGGGGGCGCGCAACACCGGGGAGCTGTTTTTT. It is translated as CAWSRQGARNTGELFF.

Here the CDR3 DNA reads TGCGCCAGCAGCCTGGGACAGGGCGAGACTAATGAAAAACTGTTTTTT. This gives the protein CASSLGQGETNEKLFF. This rearrangement joins TRBV4-3 to TRBJ1-4, with 9 positions matching TRBD1. With 4 bases clipped from V and 2 bases from J, the junction kept 5 bases outside the gene matches. The CDR3 has 16 amino acids. The germline V gene encodes CDR1 LGHNA and CDR2 YSLEER.